This TCR beta chain was found in a study of breast tumors, draining lymph nodes, adjacent tissues. A single record per CDR3 protein comes from TCRdb applying MiXCR to the multiplex PCR reads. Here the sample spans fewer than 150,000 distinct CDR3 sequences, approximately 21% being singletons. This clonotype showed up just a few times. Antigen unknown. Broader study findings: Findings are consistent with lymph node origin and intratumoral expansion of most tumor T cells. Tumors had less TCR diversity than lymph nodes, more than nontumor tissue. Luminal-like breast cancer showed significantly greater tumor-nontumor repertoire similarity than basal-like breast cancer did.

This CDR3 is 13 amino acids long. Germline V CDR1 and CDR2: GTSNPN, SVGIG (reference sequence). The ends were cut back, 3 bases at V and 6 bases at J, with 11 bases in the middle. Axillary draining lymph nodes of breast cancer patients supplied the node samples. The TCR comes from a female donor with breast cancer. Some clones in this sample may be carry-over from other donors' samples. The sequencing input was axillary lymph node tissue. The V and J genes are TRBV30 and TRBJ2-2, with D maybe TRBD1 (6 bases). The CDR3, as DNA: TGTGCCTGGAGACGACAGGTTGCCGGGGAGCTGTTTTTT. Translating it yields CAWRRQVAGELFF.